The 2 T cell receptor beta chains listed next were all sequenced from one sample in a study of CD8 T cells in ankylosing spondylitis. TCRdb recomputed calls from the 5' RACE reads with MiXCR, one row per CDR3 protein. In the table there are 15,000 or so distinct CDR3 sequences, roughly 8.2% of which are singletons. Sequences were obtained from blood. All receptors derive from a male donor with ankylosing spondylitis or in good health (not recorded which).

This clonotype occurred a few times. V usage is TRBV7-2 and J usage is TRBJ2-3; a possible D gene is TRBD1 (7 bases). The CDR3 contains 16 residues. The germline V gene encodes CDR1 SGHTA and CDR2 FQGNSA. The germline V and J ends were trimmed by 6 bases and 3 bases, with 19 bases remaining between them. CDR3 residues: CASSTRTGGGTDTQYF. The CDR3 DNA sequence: TGTGCCAGCAGTACGAGGACAGGAGGAGGGACAGATACGCAGTATTTT.

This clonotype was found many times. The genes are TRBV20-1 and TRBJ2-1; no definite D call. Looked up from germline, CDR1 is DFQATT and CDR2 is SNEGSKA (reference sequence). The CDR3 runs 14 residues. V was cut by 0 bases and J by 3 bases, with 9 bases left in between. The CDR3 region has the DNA TGCAGTGCTAGAGAAGGAAATGGCTACAATGAGCAGTTCTTC. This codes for CSAREGNGYNEQFF.